A selection of T cell receptor beta chains follows, all from one sample in a study of blood T cell repertoires in COVID-19. Repertoires were generated with immunoSEQ multiplex PCR, while TCRdb's copy carries only in-frame clones and drops some. The table includes approximately 150,000 clones, 87% detected once. The material sequenced was peripheral blood. The receptors were gathered from a woman in her fifties or sixties who had recovered from COVID-19. Each CDR3 is given with its conserved first and last residue. The order of the fields is J gene, V gene, D gene, CDR3 protein. D genes are given only for firm matches.

TRBJ2-7 | TRBV7-9 | TRBD2 | CASSPRGSAYEQYF
TRBJ2-2 | TRBV5-1 | TRBD2 | CASSLGLAGAANTGELFF
TRBJ2-7 | TRBV18 | TRBD1 | CASSPYGQGYEQYF
TRBJ2-5 | TRBV7-9 | TRBD2 | CASSFRGDVSQETQYF
TRBJ2-7 | TRBV27 | TRBD1 | CASSLSPGTGYEQYF
TRBJ2-2 | TRBV19 | . | CASSIAAPRGGELFF
TRBJ2-1 | TRBV7-6 | . | CASSFRPDSVNEQFF
TRBJ2-5 | TRBV3-1/TRBV3-2 | . | CASSQRGGEETQYF
TRBJ2-1 | TRBV9 | . | CASTVAPGSYNEQFF
TRBJ1-6 | TRBV5-1 | TRBD1 | CASSLTGVANSPLHF
TRBJ1-1 | TRBV5-1 | TRBD1 | CASSPGQGEGTEAFF
TRBJ1-2 | TRBV15 | . | CATSRPGYRAGYTF
TRBJ1-2 | TRBV29-1 | TRBD1 | CSATHEGASGYTF